A single sample is the source of the 31 T cell receptor beta chains below, sequenced in a study of CD8 T cell repertoires and HIV-1 epitope variants. Libraries were prepared by immunoSEQ multiplex PCR; TCRdb keeps only in-frame clonotypes and omits some of them. The data contain under 100,000 clones, around 75% of them singletons. Input material: uncultured baseline CD8+ T cells from peripheral blood mononuclear cells (PBMCs). The receptors originated from a male donor with HIV.

A few counts support this clone. The chain carries TRBV28 and TRBJ2-3; unclear D gene. V was clipped by 6 bases and J by 1 base, with 20 bases between them. The germline V gene encodes CDR1 MDHEN and CDR2 SYDVKM. The CDR3 sequence is 17 residues long. CDR3 sequence (DNA): TGTGCCAGCAGCCCTTCTATGGTCGGGTTCCGCACAGATACGCAGTATTTT. Its translation is CASSPSMVGFRTDTQYF.

This clone was detected ten times or more. V is TRBV28 and J is TRBJ1-6; unclear D gene. The germline V and J ends were trimmed by 2 bases and 7 bases, with 6 bases remaining between them. The CDR3 has 13 residues. In germline, CDR1 is MDHEN, CDR2 SYDVKM. The CDR3 DNA reads as TGTGCCAGCAGTTTAAATGTGAATTCACCCCTCCACTTT. It specifies CASSLNVNSPLHF.

The sample holds a few counts of this clone. The same CDR3 can be traced to other DNA sequences in this sample. The chain has TRBV9 and TRBJ1-1, with TRBD1 as a possible D gene (6 bases). The CDR3 has 14 amino acids. Deletions cut 1 base from V and 3 bases from J, with 10 bases between. The germline CDR1 and CDR2 sequences are SGDLS and YYNGEE. This CDR3 reads CASSVRGDDTEAFF. The CDR3 DNA sequence: TGTGCCAGCAGCGTAAGGGGGGACGACACTGAAGCTTTCTTT.

The V gene is TRBV30, the J gene TRBJ1-2; TRBD1 agrees at 7 bases. V gave up 1 base and J gave up 10 bases; unmatched junction bases: 6. Germline CDR1 reads GTSNPN; CDR2 reads SVGIG (reference sequence). This CDR3 is built from 12 residues. In DNA, the CDR3 is TGTGCCTGGAGTGGGACAGGCAACCACTACACCTTC. It is translated as CAWSGTGNHYTF.

V is TRBV5-1 and J is TRBJ2-5; D might be TRBD1 (6 bases). Germline CDR1 and CDR2: SGHRS and YFSETQ. This CDR3 is 13 amino acids long. V was clipped by 4 bases and J by 2 bases, with 9 bases between them. The CDR3 loop reads CASSPGQQETQYF. CDR3 DNA sequence: TGCGCCAGCAGCCCAGGACAGCAAGAGACCCAGTACTTC.

The chain employs TRBV7-2 and TRBJ2-5, with D tentatively TRBD1 (5 bases). Trimming cost V 3 bases and J 4 bases, with 9 bases left between them. Germline V lookup: CDR1 SGHTA, CDR2 FQGNSA. CDR3 size: 13 residues. CDR3 DNA: TGTGCCAGCAGCTTCAGGGCTCGAGAGACCCAGTACTTC. Translated: CASSFRARETQYF.

In its sample, this clone is medium-sized (0.01 to 0.1%). This chain uses TRBV4-3 with TRBJ1-2; tentatively, D is TRBD1 (5 bases). Germline V CDR1 and CDR2: LGHNA, YSLEER. The CDR3 consists of 15 residues. The germline V and J ends were trimmed by 4 bases and 9 bases, with 21 bases remaining between them. The DNA of the CDR3 is TGCGCCAGCAGCCGACTACCGGCCCAGGGACTAAGCTACACCTTC. Translated, it gives CASSRLPAQGLSYTF.

The chain is built from TRBV7-6 and TRBJ2-5; 13 bases map to TRBD2. Germline CDR1 and CDR2: SGHVS and FNYEAQ. CDR3 length equals 16 residues. V lost 1 base and J lost 3; bases outside the gene matches: 2. The CDR3 DNA reads as TGTGCCAGCAGCTTAGGGGGACTAGCGGGAAAAGAGACCCAGTACTTC. It translates to CASSLGGLAGKETQYF.

V gene TRBV5-4 combines with J gene TRBJ2-1, with D perhaps TRBD2 (6 bases). CDR3 length equals 16 residues. Germline loops: CDR1 SGHNT, CDR2 YYREEE (reference sequence). Trimming removed 4 bases from V and 3 bases from J, with 17 bases in between. The CDR3 is CASSPDSSEFYNEQFF. The DNA for the CDR3 is TGTGCCAGCAGCCCAGATTCTAGCGAATTCTACAATGAGCAGTTCTTC.

This clone was counted a single time. The V and J genes are TRBV4-3 and TRBJ2-2; D might be TRBD1 (6 bases). The CDR3 runs to 15 residues. Germline V gene lookup returns CDR1 LGHNA and CDR2 YSLEER. Trimming pared 0 bases from V and 7 bases from J, leaving 12 bases between. CDR3 sequence: CASSQESGVIGELFF. The CDR3 DNA follows: TGCGCCAGCAGCCAAGAGTCAGGGGTGATCGGGGAGCTGTTTTTT.

This clone was seen once. The chain links TRBV5-1 to TRBJ2-5, with D unclear. This CDR3 has 12 residues. V lost 4 bases and J 2 bases, leaving 6 bases between the germline ends. Germline V gene lookup returns CDR1 SGHRS and CDR2 YFSETQ. The CDR3, as DNA: TGCGCCAGCAGCCCCGATCAAGAGACCCAGTACTTC. Its protein product is CASSPDQETQYF.

The gene calls are TRBV19 and TRBJ1-1; TRBD1 might be the D (6 bases). This CDR3 comprises 14 residues. V shed 7 bases and J shed 11 bases, with 23 bases lying between them. Germline assignment: CDR1 LNHDA and CDR2 SQIVND (reference sequence). CDR3 region: CASTALQGRNEAFF. The CDR3 bases are TGTGCCAGTACCGCCCTTCAGGGGCGGAATGAGGCTTTCTTT.

The rearrangement uses TRBV28 and TRBJ1-2, with 8 bases matching TRBD1. Trimming removed 5 bases from V and 0 bases from J; junction bases left unmatched: 5. The CDR3 loop spans 15 amino acids. Germline V CDR1 and CDR2: MDHEN, SYDVKM. CDR3 loop: CASSNRGTPNYGYTF. The DNA for the CDR3 is TGTGCCAGCAGTAACAGGGGGACTCCTAACTATGGCTACACCTTC.

The chain couples TRBV27 to TRBJ1-1; D is perhaps TRBD1 (5 bases). The V end was cut by 6 bases, the J end by 3 bases, with 11 bases between. The length of the CDR3 is 13 residues. Germline values: CDR1 MNHEY, CDR2 SMNVEV (reference sequence). As DNA, the CDR3 is TGTGCCAGCAGAGCGCCGGGGGACACTGAAGCTTTCTTT. It yields the protein CASRAPGDTEAFF.

The V and J genes are TRBV10-1 and TRBJ2-7; no clear D. The CDR3 has 14 residues. Trimming left V 6 bases short and J 0 bases short, with 12 bases between. The V gene's germline CDR1 is WNHNN and CDR2 SYGVQD (reference sequence). This CDR3 is CASSICRHSYEQYF. In DNA form, the CDR3 reads TGCGCCAGCAGCATTTGCCGCCACTCCTACGAGCAGTACTTC.

A word on this clone: The sample carries other DNA sequences with the same CDR3. This sequence joins TRBV19 and TRBJ1-1; no reliable D call. V was trimmed by 4 bases and J by 2 bases, leaving 5 bases between them. The CDR3 length is 12 residues. Germline V gives CDR1 LNHDA, CDR2 SQIVND (reference sequence). The CDR3 bases are TGTGCCAGTAGTAATCTAAACACTGAAGCTTTCTTT. Its protein is CASSNLNTEAFF.

The chain joins TRBV14 to TRBJ2-1, with D possibly called TRBD1 or TRBD2 (5 bases each). Per germline, CDR1 SGHDN and CDR2 FVKESK. Trimming took off 4 bases at V and 5 bases at J, with 9 bases between the two ends. The CDR3 spans 13 residues. CDR3 sequence reads: CASSPGPNNEQFF. The DNA for the CDR3 is TGTGCCAGCAGCCCGGGACCCAACAATGAGCAGTTCTTC.

This chain uses TRBV27 with TRBJ2-3; perhaps TRBD2 as D (5 bases). The V end lost 6 bases, the J end lost 0 bases, and 19 bases lay between the germline ends. The CDR3 spans 17 residues. The germline gives CDR1 MNHEY, CDR2 SMNVEV (reference sequence). The CDR3: CASRTLIEGYSTDTQYF. DNA of the CDR3: TGTGCCAGCAGGACACTAATAGAGGGATATAGCACAGATACGCAGTATTTT.

This clone was seen only once. The genes are TRBV7-9 and TRBJ2-7, with unresolved D. The length of the CDR3 is 12 residues. Trimming shortened V by 8 bases and J by 0 bases, and 8 bases separated the two germline ends. Per the germline V gene, CDR1 is SEHNR and CDR2 is FQNEAQ (reference sequence). The CDR3 bases are TGTGCCAGCGAGGTAAACTCCTACGAGCAGTACTTC. Translation: CASEVNSYEQYF.

This clone occurred a few times. The chain links TRBV9 to TRBJ1-2, with a possible D match to TRBD1 (5 bases). V lost 4 bases and J lost 1, with 11 bases in between. Per the germline V gene, CDR1 is SGDLS and CDR2 is YYNGEE. This CDR3 comprises 14 residues. CDR3 bases: TGTGCCAGCAGCACCGGGACGGTTAACTATGGCTACACCTTC. This encodes CASSTGTVNYGYTF.

A remark on this clone: One end of the junction does not line up with germline, which may come from a read error. J is TRBJ1-2 and V is TRBV27, with D maybe TRBD1 (6 bases). The CDR3 is made up of 17 amino acids. Germline CDR1 and CDR2: MNHEY and SMNVEV (reference sequence). This chain's CDR3 is CASRLSPWGADTYGYTF. The CDR3, as DNA: TGTGCCAGCAGATTATCCCCATGGGGGGCAGACACGTATGGCTACACCTTC.

The CDR3 DNA follows: TGTGCCAGCAGCGCCTCCGGGACAGGAGGGCACGAGCAGTACTTC. Protein: CASSASGTGGHEQYF. V is TRBV9 and J is TRBJ2-7, with 8 bases identical to TRBD1. V lost 3 bases to trimming and J lost 5 bases; unmatched junction nucleotides: 10. Germline lookup yields CDR1 SGDLS and CDR2 YYNGEE. CDR3 length equals 15 residues.

This clone has a single count. The J gene is TRBJ2-7, the V gene TRBV4-1, with a tentative D call TRBD2 (6 bases). Looked up from germline, CDR1 is MGHRA and CDR2 is YSYEKL. The CDR3 is 13 amino acids. The germline V and J ends were trimmed by 6 bases and 6 bases, with 15 bases remaining between them. Written as DNA, the CDR3 is TGCGCCAGCAGTTTAGCGGTAGCCCTCGAGCAGTACTTC. As protein: CASSLAVALEQYF.

The chain joins TRBV6-5 to TRBJ1-3; D possibly corresponds to TRBD1 (5 bases). This CDR3 spans 15 amino acids. Germline V gives CDR1 MNHEY, CDR2 SVGAGI. V lost 6 bases and J lost 0, with 12 bases in between. CDR3 bases: TGTGCCAGCAGGGAGGGACTGATCTCTGGAAACACCATATATTTT. Translated, it gives CASREGLISGNTIYF.

The chain uses TRBV7-6 and TRBJ2-1; 8 nucleotides align to TRBD1. The CDR3 loop spans 13 amino acids. V dropped 2 bases and J dropped 9; count of bases not matched to a gene: 3. In germline, CDR1 is SGHVS, CDR2 FNYEAQ. This CDR3 reads CASSLTTGGEQFF. The DNA of the CDR3 is TGTGCCAGCAGCTTAACAACAGGGGGTGAGCAGTTCTTC. The complete variable domain, with remaining parts taken from reference TRBV7-6 and TRBJ2-1, reads GAGVSQSPRYKVTKRGQDVALRCDPISGHVSLYWYRQALGQGPEFLTYFNYEAQQDKSGLPNDRFSAERPEGSISTLTIQRTEQRDSAMYRCASSLTTGGEQFFGPGTRLTVL.

The V gene is TRBV19, the J gene TRBJ2-1, with 8 bases identical to TRBD2. V trimming: 6 bases; J trimming: 0 bases; junction bases outside the gene matches: 10. In germline, CDR1 is LNHDA, CDR2 SQIVND (reference sequence). The CDR3 has 17 amino acids. The CDR3 region has the DNA TGTGCCAGTAGGTGGCGGGGGGACGTGAGCTCCTACAATGAGCAGTTCTTC. Residues: CASRWRGDVSSYNEQFF.

This clone was seen a handful of times. The J gene is TRBJ1-3, the V gene TRBV28; D uncertain. Trimming left V 2 bases short and J 0 bases short, with 8 bases between. This CDR3 contains 15 residues. CDR1 and CDR2 (germline): MDHEN, SYDVKM. The CDR3 DNA reads as TGTGCCAGCAGTTTAGGGCAGAGCTCTGGAAACACCATATATTTT. It is translated as CASSLGQSSGNTIYF. The full variable domain, rest sourced from reference TRBV28 and TRBJ1-3, is DVKVTQSSRYLVKRTGEKVFLECVQDMDHENMFWYRQDPGLGLRLIYFSYDVKMKEKGDIPEGYSVSREKKERFSLILESASTNQTSMYLCASSLGQSSGNTIYFGEGSWLTVV.

The chain employs TRBV15 and TRBJ1-5, with 8 bases lining up with TRBD1. The V gene's germline CDR1 is LNHNV and CDR2 YYDKDF (reference sequence). CDR3 length: 15 amino acids. With V trimmed by 5 bases and J by 5 bases, 8 bases remained unmatched. CDR3 protein: CATSPGQGTYQPQHF. CDR3 coding DNA: TGTGCCACCAGCCCTGGACAGGGTACATATCAGCCCCAGCATTTT.

The V call is TRBV19, the J call TRBJ2-5, with 12 positions matching TRBD2. After removal of 3 bases from V and 5 bases from J, the junction contained 7 bases not matched to a gene. Germline V gives CDR1 LNHDA, CDR2 SQIVND (reference sequence). The CDR3 loop spans 16 amino acids. CDR3: CASSISTSGGGETQYF. CDR3 sequence (DNA): TGTGCCAGTAGTATTTCGACTAGCGGGGGCGGCGAGACCCAGTACTTC.

This clone was detected many times. The chain combines TRBV21-1 with TRBJ1-1; the D call in the table, TRBD1, was not verified against the DNA. TRBV21-1 is recorded as a pseudogene. There are 10 residues in the CDR3. The CDR3 region is CARQGTEAFF. The CDR3 DNA is TGTGCCAGACAGGGCACTGAAGCTTTCTTT.

This clone was observed a few times. This may stem from a read error, because a much larger clone lies one nucleotide away. Other DNA sequences of this sample code for an identical CDR3. V gene TRBV28 combines with J gene TRBJ2-5; D not certain. CDR3 size: 11 residues. V shed 3 bases and J shed 4 bases, with 3 bases lying between them. Germline loops: CDR1 MDHEN, CDR2 SYDVKM. The CDR3 region is CASSFRETQYF. DNA of the CDR3: TGTGCCAGCAGTTTCCGAGAGACCCAGTACTTC.